This passage covers 10 T cell receptor beta chains from one sample sequenced in a study of early T cells in non-severe SARS-CoV-2 infection. A single record per CDR3 protein comes from TCRdb applying MiXCR to the 5' RACE reads. The table includes tens of thousands of distinct CDR3 sequences, 9.5% to 13% detected once. Sequences were derived from whole blood, sampled at baseline. These receptors were taken from an adult who was a healthcare worker with PCR-confirmed SARS-CoV-2 infection or an uninfected control (not recorded which).

This chain links TRBV2 with TRBJ2-1; D is unclear. The germline CDR1 and CDR2 sequences are SNHLY and FYNNEI. The germline V and J ends were trimmed by 0 bases and 10 bases, with 4 bases remaining between them. The CDR3 length is 11 residues. CDR3 sequence (DNA): TGTGCCAGCAGTGAAGCCGGGGAGCAGTTCTTC. Translating it yields CASSEAGEQFF.

This clonotype was detected ten times or more. The chain couples TRBV27 to TRBJ2-3; TRBD2 agrees at 14 bases. The CDR3 is made up of 18 amino acids. V gave up 6 bases and J gave up 1 base; unmatched junction bases: 9. CDR1 is MNHEY, CDR2 SMNVEV, per germline (reference sequence). CDR3 sequence (DNA): TGTGCCAGCAGCCCCGGGTTGGGACTAGCGGGGGGCACAGATACGCAGTATTTT. This codes for CASSPGLGLAGGTDTQYF.

This clonotype was counted many times. The V gene is TRBV6-5, the J gene TRBJ2-7; 9 bases align to TRBD1. CDR3 length: 16 amino acids. The V gene's germline CDR1 is MNHEY and CDR2 SVGAGI. V lost 0 bases, J lost 5 bases, and 8 bases stayed unmatched. CDR3 loop: CASSYSMGQGVNEQYF. CDR3 bases: TGTGCCAGCAGTTACTCGATGGGACAGGGAGTGAACGAGCAGTACTTC.

CDR3 in amino acids: CASSFMATNEKLFF. In nucleotides, the CDR3 is TGCGCCAGCAGCTTTATGGCCACTAATGAAAAACTGTTTTTT. The V and J genes are TRBV5-1 and TRBJ1-4; D gene unclear. The germline CDR1 and CDR2 sequences are SGHRS and YFSETQ. This CDR3 has 14 residues. V shed 2 bases and J shed 2 bases, with 7 bases lying between them.

The CDR3 region has the DNA TGTGCCAGCAGTTACTCTTTCTTCCAGACAACTAATGAAAAACTGTTTTTT. It yields the protein CASSYSFFQTTNEKLFF. The chain joins TRBV6-5 to TRBJ1-4; D unclear. V was clipped by 0 bases and J by 0 bases, with 11 bases between them. The CDR3 extends over 17 amino acids. CDR1 is MNHEY and CDR2 is SVGAGI in the germline V gene.

This chain links TRBV27 with TRBJ2-5, with D maybe TRBD1 (6 bases). The CDR3 is made up of 13 amino acids. V gave up 3 bases and J gave up 2 bases, with 7 bases separating them. CDR1 and CDR2 (germline): MNHEY, SMNVEV (reference sequence). CDR3 loop: CASSFTGQETQYF. CDR3 DNA: TGTGCCAGCAGTTTCACAGGGCAAGAGACCCAGTACTTC.

The V gene is TRBV6-5, the J gene TRBJ1-2, with no clear D. Germline V lookup: CDR1 MNHEY, CDR2 SVGAGI. This CDR3 has 11 residues. V lost 2 bases and J 8 bases, leaving 6 bases between the germline ends. CDR3 coding DNA: TGTGCCAGCAGTTACGGGTCGGGCTACACCTTC. This sequence encodes CASSYGSGYTF.

At least ten counts were recorded for this clonotype. J is TRBJ1-1 and V is TRBV6-6; D unresolved. Trimming took 1 base from V and 4 from J, leaving 10 bases between them. Germline lookup yields CDR1 MNHNY and CDR2 SVGAGI (reference sequence). This CDR3 contains 14 residues. CDR3 coding DNA: TGTGCCAGCAGTTACTGGGAACCTGGCACTGAAGCTTTCTTT. This sequence encodes CASSYWEPGTEAFF.

This clonotype was counted many times. The chain combines TRBV9 with TRBJ1-1; 7 bases line up with TRBD1. CDR1 is SGDLS and CDR2 is YYNGEE in the germline V gene. After removal of 4 bases from V and 6 bases from J, the junction contained 3 bases not matched to a gene. This CDR3 contains 12 residues. The CDR3 DNA reads TGTGCCAGCAGCCCAGGGGGGGCTGAAGCTTTCTTT. Protein product: CASSPGGAEAFF.

V usage is TRBV13 and J usage is TRBJ2-5; either TRBD1 or TRBD2 may supply D (5 bases each). V was clipped by 2 bases and J by 5 bases, with 18 bases between them. The CDR3 is 16 amino acids. Germline loops: CDR1 PRHDT, CDR2 FYEKMQ (reference sequence). Here the CDR3 DNA reads TGTGCCAGCAGCTTATTGGGGGTTTTACCCCTGGAGACCCAGTACTTC. This codes for CASSLLGVLPLETQYF. Together with reference TRBV13 and TRBJ2-5, the CDR3 gives the full variable domain: AAGVIQSPRHLIKEKRETATLKCYPIPRHDTVYWYQQGPGQDPQFLISFYEKMQSDKGSIPDRFSAQQFSDYHSELNMSSLELGDSALYFCASSLLGVLPLETQYFGPGTRLLVL.